This section outlines one T cell receptor beta chain sequence together with its context. This record belongs to a study of blood T cell repertoires in COVID-19. Study context: PBMCs, B-cell-depleted T cells, or T cells provided the cDNA or gDNA that made up the material.

The CDR3 contains 14 residues. Germline V CDR1 and CDR2: LGHDT, YNNKEL (reference sequence). Trimming took off 0 bases at V and 4 bases at J, with 7 bases between the two ends. Generated by immunoSEQ multiplex PCR, the TCRdb table keeps only in-frame clones and is missing some. The profile shows roughly 120,000 clones, roughly 80% of them singletons. The specimen was peripheral blood. This chain uses TRBV3-1 (or the pseudogene TRBV3-2) with TRBJ1-5; tentative D call: TRBD1 (5 bases). The receptor's source is a human donor in a cohort sampled during active COVID-19. The CDR3 DNA reads as TGTGCCAGCAGCCAAGAGGGGCTAAATCAGCCCCAGCATTTT. This sequence encodes CASSQEGLNQPQHF.